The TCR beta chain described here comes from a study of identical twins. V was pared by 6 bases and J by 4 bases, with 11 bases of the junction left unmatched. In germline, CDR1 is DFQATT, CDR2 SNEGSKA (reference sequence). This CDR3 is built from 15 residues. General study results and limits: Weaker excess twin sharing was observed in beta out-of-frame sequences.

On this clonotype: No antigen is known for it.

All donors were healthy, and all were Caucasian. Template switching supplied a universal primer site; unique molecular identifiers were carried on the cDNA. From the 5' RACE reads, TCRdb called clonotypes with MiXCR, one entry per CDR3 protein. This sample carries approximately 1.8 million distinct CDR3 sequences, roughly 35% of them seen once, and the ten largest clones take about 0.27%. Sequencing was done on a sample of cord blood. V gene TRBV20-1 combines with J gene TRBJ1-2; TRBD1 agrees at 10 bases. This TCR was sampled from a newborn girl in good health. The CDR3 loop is CSAPGQGLLGYGYTF. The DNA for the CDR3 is TGCAGTGCCCCGGGACAGGGGCTATTGGGCTATGGCTACACCTTC.